This is a list of T cell receptor beta chains from one sample in a study of cytomegalovirus exposure and HLA in healthy donors. Clones were sequenced by immunoSEQ multiplex PCR, and TCRdb holds only the in-frame ones, with some missing. Of approximately 140,000 clones listed, approximately 80% are singletons. The sequenced material came from PBMCs. These receptors were collected from a middle-aged man in good health and CMV-seropositive. Each CDR3 is given without its conserved first and last residue.

v_gene	j_gene	len	CDR3aa
TRBV18	TRBJ1-1	11	ASSPAGWTEAF
TRBV7-8	TRBJ1-5	17	ASSLARGTSGQSNQPQH
TRBV30	TRBJ1-6	13	AWSYGQGGNSPLH
TRBV5-1	TRBJ2-1	14	ASSLEYAGGPGEQF
TRBV19	TRBJ1-2	10	ASGERGYGYT
TRBV9	TRBJ1-1	13	ASSVQGGLNTEAF
TRBV7-9	TRBJ2-1	14	ASSPLAGQYYNEQF
TRBV4-3	TRBJ1-4	12	ASSRGQGNEKLF
TRBV15	TRBJ2-3	15	ATSRVRRTSIGDTQY
TRBV7-2	TRBJ1-2	10	ASSLGGYGYT
TRBV27	TRBJ1-1	15	ASSTFSWTGGDTEAF
TRBV30	TRBJ1-2	13	AWSVMAGGLHGYT
TRBV19	TRBJ2-6	15	ASSAGTDKSGANVLT
TRBV9	TRBJ2-3	14	ASSVWGGGLTDTQY
TRBV11-2	TRBJ2-7	13	ASSLVAGGNYEQY
TRBV4-1	TRBJ1-1	11	ASSQDVIKRAF
TRBV11-1	TRBJ1-1	14	ASSLSPTTVGHEAF
TRBV1	TRBJ1-5	11	TSRHFGDSAQH
TRBV7-9	TRBJ2-3	14	ASSRLSGGLTDTQY
TRBV27	TRBJ2-7	11	ASSFSRGREQY
TRBV12-5	TRBJ2-7	11	ASEQAVSYEQY
TRBV6-6	TRBJ1-1	13	ASSYSGTLNTEAF
TRBV7-8	TRBJ1-2	11	ASTRDRNYGYT
TRBV5-1	TRBJ2-5	12	ASSRTGFQETQY
TRBV11-2	TRBJ1-2	12	ASSLAGGVLGYT
TRBV5-1	TRBJ2-7	10	ASSYTGAEQY
TRBV5-6	TRBJ2-5	13	ASSLALTGVETQY
TRBV27	TRBJ2-5	12	ASSFAPGLKTQY
TRBV9	TRBJ1-1	12	ASSVVQGASEAF
TRBV30	TRBJ1-6	9	AWSEGVPLH
TRBV29-1	TRBJ2-1	12	SVTGTSVYNEQF
TRBV7-8	TRBJ2-7	13	ASTRGGTSSYEQY
TRBV7-9	TRBJ2-2	15	ASSYPLQRGYTGELF
TRBV30	TRBJ1-5	12	AWSVHTSNQPQH
TRBV10-3	TRBJ1-4	11	AITGQPNEKLF
TRBV18	TRBJ1-1	13	ASSPPTGQNTEAF
TRBV7-9	TRBJ2-1	10	ASSPGWQGQF
TRBV18	TRBJ2-5	12	ASSPGTGEETQY
TRBV5-6	TRBJ1-6	11	ASSLGRNSPLH
TRBV5-6	TRBJ2-5	11	ASSLLPQETQY
TRBV9	TRBJ2-5	13	ASSGAGGRQETQY
TRBV7-2	TRBJ1-2	13	ASSGRDGTVQGYT
TRBV5-4	TRBJ1-3	12	ASSVTGEVNTIY
TRBV5-1	TRBJ1-1	16	ASSLVRTGTKRDTEAF
TRBV5-6	TRBJ1-1	12	ASSLAGGNTEAF
TRBV2	-	12	ASSEPELASEQY
TRBV11-2	TRBJ1-3	13	ASSLRTGPINTIY
TRBV10-3	TRBJ2-1	13	AIAGQAPPYNEQF
TRBV11-2	TRBJ2-1	13	ASSSSGFSYNEQF
TRBV5-1	TRBJ1-4	15	ASSLPPGQSANEKLF
TRBV30	TRBJ2-1	12	AWSGTGSYNEQF
TRBV18	TRBJ2-3	11	ASSPPSTDTQY
TRBV9	TRBJ1-4	14	ASSERNGGSGEKLF
TRBV11-2	TRBJ2-4	13	ASSSPRQGANIQY
TRBV5-6	TRBJ1-5	12	ASSLGQTFGSQH
TRBV5-1	TRBJ1-5	14	ASSLDAQGSGQPQH
TRBV25-1	TRBJ1-6	14	ASSDDTWGLNSPLH
TRBV2	TRBJ2-7	10	ASRVTGGEQY
TRBV6-4	TRBJ2-3	12	ASSRDSYTDTQY
TRBV18	TRBJ2-7	13	ASSPATGGIHEQY